This TCR beta chain was obtained from a study of T cells in Graves' hyperthyroidism and ophthalmopathy. Study outcomes and limitations: The majority of expanded thyroid clonotypes above 0.001 also appeared in blood.

The CDR3 regions of TCR beta were amplified from RNA transcripts. The HTBI primer set served for first-round RT-PCR of the TCR CDR3. MiXCR was run by TCRdb on the multiplex PCR reads, yielding one entry per CDR3 protein. The data contain roughly 570,000 distinct CDR3 sequences, less than 20% of them seen just once; the ten biggest clones take up less than 9.5%. This clonotype occurred many times. Its antigen remains unknown. V was pared by 8 bases and J by 6 bases, with 16 bases of the junction left unmatched. The CDR3 contains 15 residues. CDR1 and CDR2 from the germline V gene are WSHSY and SAAADI. Approximately 10 ml of fresh peripheral blood supplied the PBMCs.

The source is a woman in her twenties or thirties with Graves' hyperthyroidism. Specimen: blood. V is TRBV10-2 and J is TRBJ2-7, with 7 bases lining up with TRBD1. This CDR3 is CASGRSYKGAGEQYF. In DNA, the CDR3 is TGCGCCAGCGGTCGATCGTATAAGGGGGCAGGCGAGCAGTACTTC.